These T cell receptor beta chains were read from a single sample in a study of T cell responses to AZD1222 COVID-19 vaccine. Method: immunoSEQ multiplex PCR; TCRdb's copy keeps in-frame clones and lacks some. The sample lists about 140,000 clones; about 90% were seen once. Material: peripheral blood, obtained on day 0 of AZD1222 vaccination. The receptor source for this set is an adult in good health. Both conserved end residues are part of each CDR3. A D gene is named only where the DNA matches it firmly. Only part of the rows carry a size: once, few, many, or a class if the clone is expanded.

>.|.|TRBV18|TRBJ2-1
CASSPNSGAYNEQFF
TGTGCCAGCTCACCCAACAGTGGAGCCTACAATGAGCAGTTCTTC
>.|.|TRBV4-2|TRBJ2-2
CASSQGTLRTGELFF
TGTGCCAGCAGCCAGGGAACCCTCAGGACCGGGGAGCTGTTTTTT
>.|.|TRBV4-2|TRBJ1-1
CASSQASGRTEAFF
TGTGCCAGCAGCCAAGCTTCTGGGAGGACTGAAGCTTTCTTT
>.|.|TRBV10-1|TRBJ2-3
CASSDVRQGDDTQYF
TGCGCCAGCAGTGACGTTCGGCAGGGCGACGATACGCAGTATTTT
>once|TRBD2|TRBV14|TRBJ2-1
CASSFRTSGLYNEQFF
TGTGCCAGCAGCTTCCGGACTAGCGGTTTATACAATGAGCAGTTCTTC
>.|.|TRBV11-3|TRBJ2-5
CASSPGTGETQYF
TGTGCCAGCAGCCCCGGGACTGGGGAGACCCAGTACTTC
>.|.|TRBV27|TRBJ1-1
CASSLTGRRTEAFF
TGTGCCAGCAGTTTAACAGGGAGGAGGACAGAAGCTTTCTTT
>few|TRBD2|TRBV10-1|TRBJ2-3
CASSPSGRGSTDTQYF
TGCGCCAGCAGTCCTAGCGGGAGGGGATCCACAGATACGCAGTATTTT
>.|.|TRBV9|TRBJ1-4
CASSVGGGDEKLFF
TGTGCCAGCAGCGTTGGGGGAGGGGATGAAAAACTGTTTTTT
>.|TRBD1|TRBV9|TRBJ1-6
CASSPRTGGYNSPLHF
TGTGCCAGCAGCCCAAGGACAGGGGGCTATAATTCACCCCTCCACTTT
>.|TRBD1|TRBV6-6|TRBJ1-2
CASRGQGARGYTF
TGTGCCAGCAGGGGACAGGGGGCGCGTGGCTACACCTTC
>.|.|TRBV10-3|TRBJ2-1
CAISEKSNEQFF
TGTGCCATCAGTGAGAAGTCGAATGAGCAGTTCTTC
>.|.|TRBV18|TRBJ1-2
CASSSEAGGYTF
TGTGCCAGCTCCTCAGAGGCGGGTGGCTACACCTTC
>.|TRBD2|TRBV7-9|TRBJ2-7
CASSSLLGLAGSKGEQYF
TGTGCCAGCAGCTCGCTATTGGGACTAGCGGGTTCCAAGGGCGAGCAGTACTTC
>once|.|TRBV4-1|TRBJ1-2
CASSQESWLVQEDGYTF
TGCGCCAGCAGCCAAGAATCGTGGCTAGTCCAGGAGGATGGCTACACCTTC
>.|.|TRBV7-9|TRBJ2-1
CASSLGSGEKSYNEQFF
TGTGCCAGCAGCTTAGGGTCCGGGGAGAAATCCTACAATGAGCAGTTCTTC
>.|TRBD1|TRBV9|TRBJ1-1
CASSVQGDTEAFF
TGTGCCAGCAGCGTACAGGGGGACACTGAAGCTTTCTTT
>few|.|TRBV5-4|TRBJ1-6
CASSWTANSPLHF
TGTGCCAGCAGTTGGACAGCTAATTCACCCCTCCACTTT
>.|TRBD1|TRBV24-1|TRBJ1-2
CATYGQGLENYGYTF
TGTGCCACCTACGGACAGGGTTTGGAAAACTATGGCTACACCTTC
>.|.|TRBV10-3|TRBJ1-1
CAISESLRSNEAFF
TGTGCCATCAGTGAGTCGTTGAGGAGTAACGAAGCTTTCTTT
>.|.|TRBV27|TRBJ2-1
CASSLSGIEVYEQFF
TGTGCCAGCAGTTTATCCGGGATAGAAGTTTATGAGCAGTTCTTC
>.|.|TRBV6-2/TRBV6-3|TRBJ1-5
CASSSDLGVNQPQHF
TGTGCCAGCAGTTCCGATCTTGGGGTCAATCAGCCCCAGCATTTT
>.|.|TRBV5-1|TRBJ1-2
CASSLAETANYGYTF
TGCGCCAGCAGCTTGGCGGAAACAGCTAACTATGGCTACACCTTC
>.|TRBD1|TRBV3-1/TRBV3-2|TRBJ1-6
CASSEQGAGTYNSPLHF
TGTGCCAGCAGTGAACAGGGGGCCGGGACCTATAATTCACCCCTCCACTTT
>.|TRBD1|TRBV6-2/TRBV6-3|TRBJ2-2
CASSYRWSGGTGELFF
TGTGCCAGCAGTTATAGGTGGTCAGGGGGCACCGGGGAGCTGTTTTTT
>.|.|TRBV7-2|TRBJ1-2
CASSLVAGENYTF
TGTGCCAGCAGCTTGGTTGCGGGGGAAAACTACACCTTC
>once|TRBD1|TRBV18|TRBJ1-2
CASSMRTGYGYTF
TGTGCCAGCTCGATGAGGACAGGGTATGGCTACACCTTC
>.|.|TRBV9|TRBJ2-1
CASSVGSRPYNEQFF
TGTGCCAGCAGCGTAGGTTCCAGACCCTACAATGAGCAGTTCTTC
>.|TRBD1|TRBV5-1|TRBJ1-2
CASSRGQGAGGYTF
TGCGCCAGCAGCAGGGGACAGGGAGCGGGTGGCTACACCTTC
>.|.|TRBV6-6|TRBJ2-3
CASSPNADTQYF
TGTGCCAGCAGTCCTAATGCAGATACGCAGTATTTT
>.|.|TRBV20-1|TRBJ2-1
CSVVSPNEQFF
TGCAGTGTCGTTAGCCCCAATGAGCAGTTCTTC
>.|.|TRBV7-9|TRBJ1-2
CASSFRQANYGYTF
TGTGCCAGCAGCTTTCGACAGGCTAACTATGGCTACACCTTC
>.|.|TRBV5-1|TRBJ1-1
CASSPRQLNTEAFF
TGCGCCAGCAGCCCCAGACAGCTGAACACTGAAGCTTTCTTT
>.|.|TRBV29-1|TRBJ2-7
CSARGQSYEQYF
TGCAGCGCCCGTGGCCAGTCCTACGAGCAGTACTTC
>.|.|TRBV5-1|TRBJ2-7
CASSLVGGPLEQYF
TGCGCCAGCAGCTTGGTGGGGGGCCCCCTCGAGCAGTACTTC
>.|.|TRBV19|TRBJ1-1
CASSSPVAGNTEAFF
TGTGCCAGTAGTTCCCCGGTCGCAGGGAACACTGAAGCTTTCTTT
>.|.|TRBV29-1|TRBJ2-7
CSVGRDYEQYF
TGCAGCGTTGGTCGCGACTACGAGCAGTACTTC
>.|.|TRBV30|TRBJ2-1
CAWSLDGHEQFF
TGTGCCTGGAGCCTCGATGGCCATGAGCAGTTCTTC
>.|.|TRBV9|TRBJ2-3
CASSVTSTDTQYF
TGTGCCAGCAGCGTAACGTCCACAGATACGCAGTATTTT
>.|TRBD1|TRBV6-5|TRBJ1-5
CASRADRDQPQHF
TGTGCCAGCAGGGCCGACAGGGATCAGCCCCAGCATTTT
>.|TRBD1|TRBV3-1/TRBV3-2|TRBJ1-1
CASSPHGQGSNTEAFF
TGTGCCAGCAGCCCACACGGACAGGGTAGCAACACTGAAGCTTTCTTT
>once|.|TRBV3-1/TRBV3-2|TRBJ2-1
CASSQEARIGEQFF
TGTGCCAGCAGCCAAGAGGCGAGGATAGGAGAGCAGTTCTTC
>.|.|TRBV7-2|TRBJ2-1
CASSLSLEGEQFF
TGTGCCAGCAGCTTGAGTCTTGAGGGGGAGCAGTTCTTC
>.|TRBD1|TRBV30|TRBJ1-1
CAWSPGAGGNGRNTEAFF
TGTGCCTGGAGTCCAGGGGCAGGGGGCAACGGTAGGAACACTGAAGCTTTCTTT
>.|.|TRBV4-3|TRBJ1-5
CASSPFWDGYNQPQHF
TGCGCCAGCAGCCCTTTCTGGGATGGATACAATCAGCCCCAGCATTTT
>.|TRBD1|TRBV24-1|TRBJ1-1
CATSDSRQGASAEAFF
TGTGCCACCAGTGATTCCCGACAGGGGGCTAGCGCTGAAGCTTTCTTT
>.|.|TRBV7-8|TRBJ2-7
CASSPWAAQSSYEQYF
TGTGCCAGCAGCCCTTGGGCAGCCCAGAGCTCCTACGAGCAGTACTTC
>few|.|TRBV3-1/TRBV3-2|TRBJ1-4
CASSSDTTTNEKLFF
TGTGCCAGCAGCTCAGACACAACAACTAATGAAAAACTGTTTTTT
>.|.|TRBV29-1|TRBJ1-4
CSVDPGLDEKLFF
TGCAGCGTTGATCCGGGTTTGGATGAAAAACTGTTTTTT
>.|.|TRBV2|TRBJ2-6
CASSDGTGANVLTF
TGTGCCAGCAGTGACGGTACTGGGGCCAACGTCCTGACTTTC
>.|TRBD1|TRBV30|TRBJ1-6
CAWSVPETGGRRSYNSPLHF
TGTGCCTGGAGTGTACCCGAGACAGGGGGCAGGAGGTCCTATAATTCACCCCTCCACTTT
>once|.|TRBV11-2|TRBJ1-4
CASSSRATNEKLFF
TGTGCCAGCAGCTCCCGGGCAACTAATGAAAAACTGTTTTTT
>.|.|TRBV5-1|TRBJ2-2
CASSRAENTGELFF
TGCGCCAGCAGCCGAGCGGAAAACACCGGGGAGCTGTTTTTT